The 6 T cell receptor beta chains in this list originate from one sample, sequenced in a study of blood T cell repertoires in COVID-19. Method: immunoSEQ multiplex PCR; TCRdb's copy keeps in-frame clones and lacks some. The sample comprises some 110,000 clones, 70% to 90% of which are singletons, and 1.1% to 1.5% rests with the top ten. The sequenced material came from peripheral blood. These receptors originate from a middle-aged man with acute or convalescent COVID-19.

The J gene is TRBJ2-1, the V gene TRBV5-4; weak D call: TRBD2 (6 bases). Trimming took off 1 base at V and 5 bases at J, with 13 bases between the two ends. Germline-derived CDR1 and CDR2 are SGHNT and YYREEE (reference sequence). The CDR3 spans 15 residues. CDR3 loop: CASSLSGLFNNEQFF. The DNA for the CDR3 is TGTGCCAGCAGCTTGAGCGGGCTTTTCAACAATGAGCAGTTCTTC.

The J gene is TRBJ1-2, the V gene TRBV2, with a tentative D call TRBD1 (5 bases). Germline V gene data show CDR1 as SNHLY and CDR2 as FYNNEI. The CDR3 is 14 amino acids. Between the trimmed V and J ends, which lost 4 bases and 5 bases, there was a span of 14 bases. The CDR3 loop is CASSGNRQTYGYTF. In DNA, the CDR3 is TGTGCCAGCAGTGGGAACAGACAGACTTATGGCTACACCTTC. Supplemented by reference TRBV2 and TRBJ1-2, the full variable domain reads EPEVTQTPSHQVTQMGQEVILRCVPISNHLYFYWYRQILGQKVEFLVSFYNNEISEKSEIFDDQFSVERPDGSNFTLKIRSTKLEDSAMYFCASSGNRQTYGYTFGSGTRLTVV.

J is TRBJ2-3 and V is TRBV11-3; 11 bases are a match to TRBD2. The V gene end was trimmed by 5 bases and the J gene end by 1 base; junction bases not matched to a gene: 5. Germline CDR1 and CDR2: SGHNT and YENEEA. The CDR3 covers 16 residues. CDR3 DNA: TGTGCCAGCAGCCCGGGACTAGCGGAAGGCACAGATACGCAGTATTTT. Encoded protein: CASSPGLAEGTDTQYF. Combining the CDR3 with reference TRBV11-3 and TRBJ2-3 gives the whole variable domain EAGVVQSPRYKIIEKKQPVAFWCNPISGHNTLYWYLQNLGQGPELLIRYENEEAVDDSQLPKDRFSAERLKGVDSTLKIQPAELGDSAVYLCASSPGLAEGTDTQYFGPGTRLTVL.

V usage is TRBV18 and J usage is TRBJ2-7; D remains ambiguous. The V gene lost 6 bases and the J gene lost 0 bases, with 12 bases spanning the gap. The CDR3 runs 14 residues. The germline V gene has CDR1 KGHSH and CDR2 LQKENI. Written as DNA, the CDR3 is TGTGCCAGCTCCCCCGTGGTAGACTCCTACGAGCAGTACTTC. It specifies CASSPVVDSYEQYF.

The chain joins TRBV3-1 (or the pseudogene TRBV3-2) to TRBJ2-7, with 9 positions matching TRBD2. V shed 4 bases and J 0 bases; nucleotides not matched to a gene: 4. This CDR3 contains 15 residues. Per the germline V gene, CDR1 is LGHDT and CDR2 is YNNKEL (reference sequence). CDR3 region: CASSLGSGSSYEQYF. CDR3 in DNA: TGTGCCAGCAGCCTCGGTAGCGGGAGCTCCTACGAGCAGTACTTC.

V gene TRBV24-1 combines with J gene TRBJ2-2, with 12 nucleotides matching TRBD2. Germline CDR1 reads KGHDR; CDR2 reads SFDVKD. The J segment lost 2 bases and the V segment lost 4 bases, leaving 4 bases of the junction unmatched. The CDR3 has 17 residues. The CDR3 DNA follows: TGTGCCACCAGTGAACTAGCGGGAGGCTTTAACACCGGGGAGCTGTTTTTT. It encodes CATSELAGGFNTGELFF.